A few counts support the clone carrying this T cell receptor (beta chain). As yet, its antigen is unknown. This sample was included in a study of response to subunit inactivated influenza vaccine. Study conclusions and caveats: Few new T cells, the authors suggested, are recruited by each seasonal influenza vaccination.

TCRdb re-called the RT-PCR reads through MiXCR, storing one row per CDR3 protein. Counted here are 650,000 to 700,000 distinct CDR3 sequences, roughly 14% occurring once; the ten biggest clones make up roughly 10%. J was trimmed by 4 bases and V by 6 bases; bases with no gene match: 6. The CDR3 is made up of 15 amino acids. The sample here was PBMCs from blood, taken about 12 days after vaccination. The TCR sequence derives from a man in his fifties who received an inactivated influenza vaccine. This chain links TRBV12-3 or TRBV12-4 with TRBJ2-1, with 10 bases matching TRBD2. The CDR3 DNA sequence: TGTGCCAGCAGCCTGGGACTAGCGACTTACAATGAGCAGTTCTTC. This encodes CASSLGLATYNEQFF.